The sequence of this TCR beta chain was determined in a study of shared clonotypes between healthy human individuals. Data came from immunoSEQ multiplex PCR; TCRdb stores just in-frame clones and leaves some out. Here the sample spans around 2,000,000 clones, just over 90% being singletons. CDR1 ENHRY and CDR2 SYGVKD come from the germline V gene. The V and J ends lost 4 bases and 0 bases respectively, with 25 bases between them. The CDR3 is 19 residues long. Naive CD8 isolation took CD45RO-negative cells positively selected for CCR7 and excluded terminally differentiated effector memory CD45RA+ cells.

The chain is built from TRBV10-3 and TRBJ2-7; D might be TRBD2 (5 bases). The sequence derives from a man between 18 and 35 years old in good health. Some clones in this sample may be carry-over from other donors' samples. The sample taken for sequencing was naive CD8+ T cells from PBMCs. CDR3 DNA sequence: TGTGCCATCAGTGGTGTCGGTCGGCGCGGGTCCTCAAGCTCCTACGAGCAGTACTTC. Protein: CAISGVGRRGSSSSYEQYF.